The rows below give T cell receptor beta chains drawn from one sample of a study of cytomegalovirus exposure and HLA in healthy donors. The data were produced by immunoSEQ multiplex PCR, yet TCRdb's version contains in-frame clones alone and is incomplete. The sample records more than 200,000 clones, roughly 79% being singletons. The specimen sequenced was PBMCs. The receptors were gathered from a man aged 18 to 29 in good health and CMV-seronegative. CDR3s include the opening cysteine and the closing phenylalanine or tryptophan.

V gene	J gene	CDR3 protein
TRBV7-2	TRBJ2-3	CASSRTGLEGFSTDTQYF
TRBV30	TRBJ1-1	CAWSVQGISLNTEAFF
TRBV2	TRBJ2-2	CASKSVTGGTGELFF
TRBV28	TRBJ2-4	CASRRTGLQYF
TRBV5-6	TRBJ2-5	CASSLAGLAGGGTQYF
TRBV5-5	TRBJ2-3	CASSQQGARGDTQYF
TRBV7-8	TRBJ2-5	CASSLPRRGRKETQYF
TRBV5-1	TRBJ1-5	CASSLEGSGNQPQHF
TRBV30	TRBJ1-1	CAWVRGGQMNTEAFF
TRBV4-3	TRBJ2-7	CASSQELAGAYEQYF
TRBV5-1	TRBJ2-1	CASSGFAGGPYNEQFF
TRBV7-9	TRBJ2-7	CASSLVGYGDEQYF
TRBV4-3	TRBJ1-2	CASSQDPGSRAYTF
TRBV11-2	TRBJ2-5	CASSLVGLQETQYF
TRBV9	TRBJ2-3	CASSGGELPGTQYF
TRBV5-8	TRBJ2-1	CASSSGLRESSYNEQFF
TRBV25-1	TRBJ2-7	CASSSSLAGGPNNEQYF
TRBV4-2	TRBJ2-1	CASSQDERLAGEAGTYNEQFF
TRBV19	TRBJ1-2	CASRSGQGTYGYTF
TRBV7-9	TRBJ1-5	CSSSFDRGDQPQHF
TRBV7-9	TRBJ1-5	CASSKDRGVRQPQHF
TRBV7-9	TRBJ2-7	CSSSRGQGREQYF
TRBV9	TRBJ1-1	CASNPTGLVTEAFF
TRBV6-4	TRBJ1-1	CASSEAPGGVITEAFF
TRBV7-9	TRBJ1-2	CSSSRATTGGFNYGYTF
TRBV9	TRBJ2-1	CASSVRADRLDEQFF
TRBV4-3	TRBJ2-1	CASSHATGALSYNEQFF
TRBV18	TRBJ2-1	CASSPQQLAGGVYNEQFF
TRBV19	TRBJ1-5	CASSIQGDQPQHF
TRBV6-5	TRBJ2-7	CASGVRAGEQYF
TRBV5-1	TRBJ2-1	CASSLEGSSYNEQFF
TRBV25-1	TRBJ1-1	CASSEWGVGAFF
TRBV27	TRBJ1-6	CASSLGQGNSPLHF
TRBV30	TRBJ2-3	CAWSRTGTFTDTQYF
TRBV6-1	TRBJ1-3	CASSENLDRGGNTIYF
TRBV5-1	TRBJ2-1	CASTPGLADYNEQFF
TRBV7-6	TRBJ1-2	CASSGAGSGDYGYTF
TRBV11-2	TRBJ2-7	CASSPPGQIYEQYF
TRBV5-1	TRBJ2-3	CASSQGGGSTDTQYF
TRBV5-6	TRBJ2-3	CASSSDWEGGDTQYF
TRBV6-5	TRBJ1-2	CASSLTGEYGYTF
TRBV30	TRBJ2-7	CAGIHRGSSYEQYF
TRBV6-5	TRBJ2-7	CASSSWTGGGEQYF